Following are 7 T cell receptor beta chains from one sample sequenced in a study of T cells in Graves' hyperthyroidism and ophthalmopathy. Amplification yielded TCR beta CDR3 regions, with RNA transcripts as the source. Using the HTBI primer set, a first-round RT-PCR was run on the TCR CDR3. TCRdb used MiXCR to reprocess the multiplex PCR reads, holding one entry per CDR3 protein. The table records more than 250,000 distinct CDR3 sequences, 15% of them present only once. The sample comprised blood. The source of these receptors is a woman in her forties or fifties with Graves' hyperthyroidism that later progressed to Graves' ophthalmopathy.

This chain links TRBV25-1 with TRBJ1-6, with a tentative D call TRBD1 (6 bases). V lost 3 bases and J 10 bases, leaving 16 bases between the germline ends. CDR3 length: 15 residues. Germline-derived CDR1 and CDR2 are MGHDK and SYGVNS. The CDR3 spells CASSDWGLNGSPLHF. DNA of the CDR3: TGTGCCAGCAGTGATTGGGGGCTAAATGGCTCACCCCTCCACTTT. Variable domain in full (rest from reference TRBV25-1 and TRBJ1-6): EADIYQTPRYLVIGTGKKITLECSQTMGHDKMYWYQQDPGMELHLIHYSYGVNSTEKGDLSSESTVSRIRTEHFPLTLESARPSHTSQYLCASSDWGLNGSPLHFGNGTRLTVT.

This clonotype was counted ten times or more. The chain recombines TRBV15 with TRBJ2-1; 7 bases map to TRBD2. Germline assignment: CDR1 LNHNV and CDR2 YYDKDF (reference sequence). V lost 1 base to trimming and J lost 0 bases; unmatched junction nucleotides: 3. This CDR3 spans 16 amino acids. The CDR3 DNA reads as TGTGCCACCAGCAGAGGGGGGGGAGCCTCCTACAATGAGCAGTTCTTC. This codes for CATSRGGGASYNEQFF.

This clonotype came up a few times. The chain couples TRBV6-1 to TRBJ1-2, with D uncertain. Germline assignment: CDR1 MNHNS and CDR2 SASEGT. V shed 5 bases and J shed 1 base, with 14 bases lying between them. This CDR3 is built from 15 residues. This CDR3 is CASSLNSPINYGYTF. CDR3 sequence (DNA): TGTGCCAGCAGTTTGAACAGTCCTATTAACTATGGCTACACCTTC.

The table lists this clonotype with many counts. The CDR3 bases are TGTGCCAGCAGTGCGCCCCAGGGCTACGAGACCCAGTACTTC. Residues: CASSAPQGYETQYF. This chain joins TRBV2 and TRBJ2-5; the D gene is possibly TRBD1 (5 bases). The CDR3 runs 14 residues. Trimming took 4 bases from V and 5 from J, leaving 14 bases between them. Germline V gene lookup returns CDR1 SNHLY and CDR2 FYNNEI.

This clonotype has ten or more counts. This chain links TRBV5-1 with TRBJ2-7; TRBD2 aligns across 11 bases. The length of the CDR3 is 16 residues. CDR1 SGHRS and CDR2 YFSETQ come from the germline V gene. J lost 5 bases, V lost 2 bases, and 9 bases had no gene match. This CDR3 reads CASSLESSGRSHEQYF. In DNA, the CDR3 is TGCGCCAGCAGCTTAGAATCTAGCGGGAGGAGCCACGAGCAGTACTTC.

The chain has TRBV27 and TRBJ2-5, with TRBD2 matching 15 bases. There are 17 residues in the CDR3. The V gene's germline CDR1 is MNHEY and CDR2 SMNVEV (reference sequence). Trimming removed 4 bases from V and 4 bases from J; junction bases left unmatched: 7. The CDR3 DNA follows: TGTGCCAGCAGTTCCGGACTAGCGGGAGGGCCGGGAGAGACCCAGTACTTC. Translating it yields CASSSGLAGGPGETQYF.

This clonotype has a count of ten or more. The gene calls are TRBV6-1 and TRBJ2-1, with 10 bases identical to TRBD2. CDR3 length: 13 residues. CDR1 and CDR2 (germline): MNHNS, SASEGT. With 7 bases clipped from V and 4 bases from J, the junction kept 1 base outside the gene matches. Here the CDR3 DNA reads TGTGCCAGCACACTAGCGGGGTACAATGAGCAGTTCTTC. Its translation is CASTLAGYNEQFF.